This TCR beta chain is drawn from a study of beta chain features in type 1 diabetes. Overall study results and limits: Significant though moderate, a shortening of TCRB CDR3s appeared in all four CD4+ subsets of Type 1 diabetes patients. Within patients, naive, central memory and Treg TCRB repertoires seemed more similar than within healthy donors. Possible PCR preference for shorter templates applied equally to patients and controls. VDJ junctions in type 1 diabetes patients carried more deletions and fewer insertions.

This clone was counted between two and nine times. Its antigen is undetermined. The authors reverse transcribed all of the isolated RNA, so sequencing captured expressed TCRB transcripts. Sequencing was performed with immunoSEQ multiplex PCR; in TCRdb, only in-frame clones are kept and a portion is missing. The repertoire includes about 270,000 clones, 13% to 15% of them detected once, and approximately 0.024% sits in the top ten. The CDR3 loop spans 16 amino acids. V shed 5 bases and J 7 bases; nucleotides not matched to a gene: 17. In germline, CDR1 is SGHVS, CDR2 FNYEAQ. Sample: naive CD4+ T cells from blood. The chain joins TRBV7-6 to TRBJ2-7; 7 nucleotides match TRBD2. The clonotype was recovered from a woman aged 35 to 49 in good health. The CDR3 region has the DNA TGTGCCAGCAGCCCAGAGGGGAGGGCTAGCGTACTTGAGCAGTACTTC. This encodes CASSPEGRASVLEQYF.